This T cell receptor beta chain was captured by sequencing in a study of cytomegalovirus exposure and HLA in healthy donors. Trimming removed 4 bases from V and 0 bases from J, with 10 bases in between. There are 15 residues in the CDR3. Germline-derived CDR1 and CDR2 are MNHEY and SVGAGI. Whole-study findings and limits: TCR beta V segments were, for the most part, productive about 87% or about 30% of the time in an earlier analysis. In a later analysis, most CMV-associated TCR beta chains appeared HLA-restricted.

This clone was observed a few times. Its antigen remains unidentified. At the DNA level, this CDR3 is encoded by other sequences in the same sample as well. Healthy individuals who donated bone marrow served as the donors. PCR was performed using 60 Vbeta and 13 Jbeta primers. TCRdb keeps only in-frame clones here, not all; method: immunoSEQ multiplex PCR. This sample yields fewer than 100,000 clones, of which around 70% are seen a single time; about 1.3% belongs to the top ten. The V and J genes are TRBV6-5 and TRBJ1-5; weak D call: TRBD1 (6 bases). Material for sequencing was PBMCs. The source of this sequence is a female donor in good health and CMV-seronegative. As DNA, the CDR3 is TGTGCCAGCAGTTCGGACAGAAATAGCAATCAGCCCCAGCATTTT. It specifies CASSSDRNSNQPQHF.